Shown below are 6 T cell receptor beta chains from a single sample sequenced in a study of tumor and adjacent non-tumor tissue in lung cancer. The template was RNA from unsorted bulk tissue. The library came from three nested PCR rounds adapted from ARM-PCR protocols. TCRdb re-called the multiplex PCR reads with MiXCR, one entry per CDR3 protein. The sample includes under 150,000 distinct CDR3 sequences, around 65% seen only once; the top ten take roughly 18%. Specimen: lung tumor tissue. The receptors derive from a man in his fifties or sixties with small cell lung cancer.

This clonotype came up many times. The chain recombines TRBV4-2 with TRBJ1-2; maybe TRBD1 (5 bases). Germline CDR1 is LGHNA and CDR2 is YNFKEQ. Trimming removed 1 base at V and 0 bases at J, with 18 bases between. This CDR3 has 18 residues. In DNA form, the CDR3 reads TGTGCCAGCAGCCAAGGTTCAGGGTTGACCTCTTCTAACTATGGCTACACCTTC. Translation gives CASSQGSGLTSSNYGYTF.

The chain employs TRBV6-6 and TRBJ1-6; D perhaps matches TRBD1 (6 bases). Germline values: CDR1 MNHNY, CDR2 SVGAGI (reference sequence). Trimming pared 6 bases from V and 0 bases from J, leaving 18 bases between. This CDR3 contains 18 residues. This CDR3 is CASSPGGRGCSYNSPLHF. CDR3 DNA: TGTGCCAGCAGCCCCGGAGGCAGGGGCTGCTCCTATAATTCACCCCTCCACTTT.

This clonotype was picked up many times. DNA for the CDR3: TGCGCCAGCAGCTTGGACAGCTACAATGAGCAGTTCTTC. Translation: CASSLDSYNEQFF. This rearrangement joins TRBV5-1 to TRBJ2-1; D is uncertain. This CDR3 region has 13 residues. The V and J ends lost 0 bases and 3 bases respectively, with 4 bases between them. Germline lookup yields CDR1 SGHRS and CDR2 YFSETQ. The full variable domain, completed using reference TRBV5-1 and TRBJ2-1, is KAGVTQTPRYLIKTRGQQVTLSCSPISGHRSVSWYQQTPGQGLQFLFEYFSETQRNKGNFPGRFSGRQFSNSRSEMNVSTLELGDSALYLCASSLDSYNEQFFGPGTRLTVL.

V is TRBV7-9 and J is TRBJ2-5; the D gene is possibly TRBD1 (5 bases). The CDR3 runs 15 residues. V gave up 5 bases and J gave up 8 bases, with 21 bases separating them. Germline-derived CDR1 and CDR2 are SEHNR and FQNEAQ (reference sequence). This CDR3 reads CASSPDKAGLATQYF. CDR3 DNA: TGTGCCAGCAGCCCGGATAAGGCAGGGTTGGCAACCCAGTACTTC.

About this clonotype itself: Mismatch with germline at one junction end may stem from a read error. This sequence joins TRBV11-2 and TRBJ2-1; possible D gene TRBD2, 6 bases. The CDR3 has 14 amino acids. Per germline, CDR1 SGHAT and CDR2 FQNNGV. For the CDR3, the DNA is TGTGTCAGCAGTTCACTGACTAGTGGTGTTGAGCAGTTCTTC. Translating gives CVSSSLTSGVEQFF.

The CDR3 DNA is TGCGCCAGCAGCCGGGGCCGGTGGGGTACTGAAGCTTTCTTT. This codes for CASSRGRWGTEAFF. The V gene is TRBV4-1, the J gene TRBJ1-1, with a weak D call TRBD1 (5 bases). V dropped 4 bases and J dropped 5 bases, with 14 bases sitting between them. The CDR3 extends over 14 amino acids. Germline V CDR1 and CDR2: MGHRA, YSYEKL.